What follows are 11 T cell receptor beta chains derived from one specimen sequenced in a study of a mutant IDH1 vaccine in newly diagnosed glioma. Clones were sequenced by immunoSEQ multiplex PCR, and TCRdb holds only the in-frame ones, with some missing. The table shows roughly 60,000 clones, with around 84% occurring only once. These receptors have no known antigen. Sample time point: week 5, during vaccination. Vaccinated patients received 300 ug of mutant IDH1 20-mer peptide per dose, with topical imiquimod. The sample was PBMCs, taken from a glioma patient whose treatment included an IDH1 peptide vaccine. These receptor sequences come from a woman between 50 and 59 years old with glioma.

The chain couples TRBV19 to TRBJ1-1, with 8 bases identical to TRBD1. There are 15 residues in the CDR3. Looked up from germline, CDR1 is LNHDA and CDR2 is SQIVND (reference sequence). Germline trimming cut 5 bases from V and 5 bases from J; bases unmatched to any gene: 10. CDR3 amino acids: CASSLGQGRYTEAFF. The CDR3, as DNA: TGTGCCAGTAGTCTAGGACAGGGCAGATATACTGAAGCTTTCTTT. Full variable domain (missing parts from reference TRBV19 and TRBJ1-1): DGGITQSPKYLFRKEGQNVTLSCEQNLNHDAMYWYRQDPGQGLRLIYYSQIVNDFQKGDIAEGYSVSREKKESFPLTVTSAQKNPTAFYLCASSLGQGRYTEAFFGQGTRLTVV.

The CDR3 is CASSTTGGNTGELFF. The CDR3 coding sequence is TGTGCCAGCAGCACGACAGGGGGGAACACCGGGGAGCTGTTTTTT. This chain joins TRBV11-3 and TRBJ2-2; 9 bases fit TRBD1. Germline loops: CDR1 SGHNT, CDR2 YENEEA. V gave up 5 bases and J gave up 1 base; unmatched junction bases: 2. The CDR3 sequence is 15 residues long.

This clone was picked up one time. V is TRBV5-4 and J is TRBJ2-3; the match to TRBD2 covers 8 bases. This CDR3 is built from 17 residues. The ends lost 4 bases at V and 3 bases at J; junction bases unmatched: 13. CDR1 and CDR2 from the germline V gene are SGHNT and YYREEE (reference sequence). CDR3 sequence: CASSKPGGGARTDTQYF. CDR3 DNA: TGTGCCAGCAGCAAGCCGGGAGGGGGGGCGCGGACAGATACGCAGTATTTT.

The chain joins TRBV6-5 to TRBJ1-5; 7 nucleotides align to TRBD1. This CDR3 has 12 residues. The ends lost 8 bases at V and 9 bases at J; junction bases unmatched: 7. CDR1 is MNHEY and CDR2 is SVGAGI in the germline V gene. The CDR3 is CASGQVGGPQHF. The CDR3 bases are TGTGCCAGCGGACAGGTTGGGGGGCCCCAGCATTTT.

The chain carries TRBV7-3 and TRBJ1-1; D remains ambiguous. CDR1 SGHTA and CDR2 FQGTGA come from the germline V gene. V was shortened by 6 bases and J by 1 base, with 12 bases between the two germline ends. CDR3 length: 14 amino acids. The CDR3 loop reads CASRLGRTNTEAFF. CDR3 nucleotide sequence: TGTGCCAGCAGGTTAGGCCGTACGAACACTGAAGCTTTCTTT.

This clone came up a few times. The V and J genes are TRBV27 and TRBJ2-2; tentatively, D is TRBD1 or TRBD2 (5 bases each). Germline V CDR1 and CDR2: MNHEY, SMNVEV (reference sequence). This CDR3 is 13 amino acids long. Between the trimmed V and J ends, which lost 2 bases and 4 bases, there was a span of 5 bases. CDR3 coding DNA: TGTGCCAGCAGTTTAGGGGGCACCGGGGAGCTGTTTTTT. It translates to CASSLGGTGELFF.

The chain uses TRBV18 and TRBJ2-7; D gene ambiguous. V was trimmed by 2 bases and J by 4 bases, leaving 15 bases between them. The length of the CDR3 is 15 residues. Looked up from germline, CDR1 is KGHSH and CDR2 is LQKENI. The chain's CDR3 is CASSPSRDIIYEQYF. The CDR3 DNA reads as TGTGCCAGCTCACCAAGCCGTGACATCATTTACGAGCAGTACTTC.

V is TRBV9 and J is TRBJ2-5; the match to TRBD2 covers 10 bases. Per the germline V gene, CDR1 is SGDLS and CDR2 is YYNGEE. V lost 4 bases and J lost 2; bases outside the gene matches: 8. This CDR3 has 16 amino acids. The CDR3 sequence: CASSFTSGAGQETQYF. In DNA form, the CDR3 reads TGTGCCAGCAGCTTTACTAGCGGGGCGGGGCAAGAGACCCAGTACTTC.

The count of this clone is one. The V and J genes are TRBV13 and TRBJ1-6, with 8 nucleotides matching TRBD1. The V and J ends lost 5 bases and 7 bases, in that order; junction bases with no gene match: 7. The length of the CDR3 is 15 residues. Germline CDR1 and CDR2: PRHDT and FYEKMQ (reference sequence). The chain's CDR3 is CASSMLDRENSPLHF. The CDR3 region has the DNA TGTGCCAGCAGCATGCTGGACAGGGAGAATTCACCCCTCCACTTT.

For the CDR3, the DNA is TGTGCCAGCAGCATTACCGTGACAGATTACCCCTACGAGCAGTACTTC. It translates to CASSITVTDYPYEQYF. This chain links TRBV7-8 with TRBJ2-7, with D perhaps matching TRBD1 (5 bases). The CDR3 has 16 amino acids. CDR1 is SGHVS and CDR2 is FQNEAQ in the germline V gene. Trimming pared 5 bases from V and 2 bases from J, leaving 19 bases between.

V is TRBV21-1 and J is TRBJ1-5. TRBV21-1 corresponds to a pseudogene. The CDR3 totals 17 residues. The CDR3 protein is CASSVWTAGADNQPQHF. CDR3 nucleotides: TGTGCCAGCAGCGTCTGGACCGCGGGCGCGGACAATCAGCCCCAGCATTTT.